These 30 T cell receptor beta chains were sequenced from one sample in a study of blood T cell repertoires in COVID-19. Profiling relied on immunoSEQ multiplex PCR, and the TCRdb table lists in-frame clones only, not all of them. This sample has about 360,000 clones, with 70% to 85% found just once. The sequenced sample was peripheral blood. All receptors derive from a human donor with acute or convalescent COVID-19. The donor label of this sample is uncertain.

The V gene is TRBV7-9, the J gene TRBJ2-7, with D perhaps TRBD1 (6 bases). The length of the CDR3 is 14 residues. The V and J ends lost 1 base and 6 bases respectively, with 13 bases between them. Germline V CDR1 and CDR2: SEHNR, FQNEAQ (reference sequence). The CDR3 loop is CASSLGGPGVEQYF. As DNA, the CDR3 is TGTGCCAGCAGCTTAGGTGGGCCAGGGGTCGAGCAGTACTTC. The full variable domain, its missing parts supplied by reference TRBV7-9 and TRBJ2-7, is DTGVSQNPRHKITKRGQNVTFRCDPISEHNRLYWYRQTLGQGPEFLTYFQNEAQLEKSRLLSDRFSAERPKGSFSTLEIQRTEQGDSAMYLCASSLGGPGVEQYFGPGTRLTVT.

The rearrangement uses TRBV29-1 and TRBJ1-2, with 11 bases lining up with TRBD1. The CDR3 is 16 residues long. Trimming took 0 bases from V and 7 from J; bases not matched to a gene: 10. CDR1 SQVTM and CDR2 ANQGSEA come from the germline V gene. The CDR3 nucleotides are TGCAGCGTTGAAGATCTTCTCGGGACAGGGGGTGGTGGCTACACCTTC. It is translated as CSVEDLLGTGGGGYTF.

This clone was detected a few times. The chain combines TRBV18 with TRBJ1-4, with TRBD1 matching 7 bases. Trimming at V came to 1 base and at J to 2 bases, leaving 4 bases not matched to a gene. The CDR3 runs to 16 residues. The V gene's germline CDR1 is KGHSH and CDR2 LQKENI. CDR3 sequence (DNA): TGTGCCAGCTCACCACGACAGGGCACCACTAATGAAAAACTGTTTTTT. It translates to CASSPRQGTTNEKLFF.

This clone was seen just once. The gene calls are TRBV5-1 and TRBJ1-1; D remains unclear. The CDR3 spans 15 residues. Germline CDR1 and CDR2: SGHRS and YFSETQ. V was cut by 4 bases and J by 0 bases, with 13 bases left in between. The CDR3 region is CASSRNRELNTEAFF. In DNA form, the CDR3 reads TGCGCCAGCAGCAGGAACCGGGAACTGAACACTGAAGCTTTCTTT.

The CDR3 DNA reads TGTGCCAGCAGGGGAGGACAGGACTTTAACACTGAAGCTTTCTTT. It codes for CASRGGQDFNTEAFF. J is TRBJ1-1 and V is TRBV9; 7 nucleotides line up with TRBD1. The V gene end was trimmed by 5 bases and the J gene end by 2 bases; junction bases not matched to a gene: 9. The CDR3 spans 15 residues. Germline V gives CDR1 SGDLS, CDR2 YYNGEE.

The chain recombines TRBV10-2 with TRBJ2-7; D is unclear. V lost 8 bases to trimming and J lost 2 bases, with 13 bases between them. The CDR3 is 13 amino acids. CDR1 is WSHSY, CDR2 SAAADI, per germline. The CDR3: CASSSQVPYEQYF. Here the CDR3 DNA reads TGCGCCAGCTCTTCCCAGGTCCCCTACGAGCAGTACTTC.

V is TRBV18 and J is TRBJ1-2; 12 nucleotides match TRBD1. CDR3 length equals 17 residues. V lost 10 bases to trimming and J lost 5 bases; unmatched junction nucleotides: 17. Looked up from germline, CDR1 is KGHSH and CDR2 is LQKENI. The CDR3 DNA reads TGTGCCACCGGGACAGGGGGCGCAATGTCAATCTCTTATGGCTACACCTTC. Translated: CATGTGGAMSISYGYTF.

This clone came up once. In DNA form, the CDR3 reads TGTGCCAGTAACGGACTAGCGGGAGTCAGAGATACGCAGTATTTT. Its protein is CASNGLAGVRDTQYF. This chain uses TRBV7-9 with TRBJ2-3; TRBD2 matches at 13 bases. The V gene's germline CDR1 is SEHNR and CDR2 FQNEAQ (reference sequence). After removal of 9 bases from V and 5 bases from J, the junction contained 8 bases not matched to a gene. The CDR3 runs to 15 residues. Supplemented by reference TRBV7-9 and TRBJ2-3, the full variable domain reads DTGVSQNPRHKITKRGQNVTFRCDPISEHNRLYWYRQTLGQGPEFLTYFQNEAQLEKSRLLSDRFSAERPKGSFSTLEIQRTEQGDSAMYLCASNGLAGVRDTQYFGPGTRLTVL.

The J gene is TRBJ1-4, the V gene TRBV7-2; 10 bases align to TRBD1. CDR1 and CDR2 from the germline V gene are SGHTA and FQGNSA. The CDR3 extends over 15 amino acids. The ends lost 5 bases at V and 3 bases at J; junction bases unmatched: 3. DNA for the CDR3: TGTGCCAGCAGCACGACAGGGGGCCCTAATGAAAAACTGTTTTTT. This gives the protein CASSTTGGPNEKLFF.

J is TRBJ1-1 and V is TRBV9, with TRBD1 as a possible D gene (6 bases). CDR1 is SGDLS, CDR2 YYNGEE, per germline. The CDR3 totals 16 residues. Trimming removed 0 bases from V and 2 bases from J, with 14 bases in between. CDR3 sequence: CASSVVPGAGNTEAFF. CDR3 in DNA: TGTGCCAGCAGCGTAGTACCAGGGGCCGGCAACACTGAAGCTTTCTTT.

CDR3 sequence: CSATWNTEAFF. Here the CDR3 DNA reads TGCAGTGCTACCTGGAACACTGAAGCTTTCTTT. V gene TRBV20-1 combines with J gene TRBJ1-1; no firm D call. Trimming cost V 4 bases and J 1 base, with 4 bases left between them. CDR1 is DFQATT and CDR2 is SNEGSKA in the germline V gene (reference sequence). The CDR3 loop spans 11 amino acids.

This chain joins TRBV3-1 (or the pseudogene TRBV3-2) and TRBJ2-6, with a tentative D call TRBD1 (5 bases). With 1 base removed from V and 1 base from J, the gap between germline ends came to 14 bases. This CDR3 has 18 residues. From germline, CDR1 is LGHDT and CDR2 YNNKEL (reference sequence). CDR3: CASSQGVRVGSGANVLTF. Here the CDR3 DNA reads TGTGCCAGCAGCCAAGGGGTCAGGGTCGGATCTGGGGCCAACGTCCTGACTTTC.

The chain joins TRBV6-1 to TRBJ1-2, with 10 bases identical to TRBD1. The CDR3 contains 16 residues. The germline V gene encodes CDR1 MNHNS and CDR2 SASEGT. J was trimmed by 3 bases and V by 0 bases; bases with no gene match: 4. The CDR3 here is CASSEARQGADYGYTF. In DNA form, the CDR3 reads TGTGCCAGCAGTGAAGCCCGACAGGGGGCAGACTATGGCTACACCTTC.

Only one count was recorded for this clone. The chain combines TRBV7-8 with TRBJ1-1; 8 positions agree with TRBD1. Germline CDR1 reads SGHVS; CDR2 reads FQNEAQ. The V and J ends lost 3 bases and 5 bases, in that order; junction bases with no gene match: 8. The CDR3 covers 15 residues. The CDR3 DNA follows: TGTGCCAGCAGCTTGGGGGACAGGTCGAAAACTGAAGCTTTCTTT. Encoded protein: CASSLGDRSKTEAFF.

This chain connects TRBV28 to TRBJ1-4; D remains ambiguous. The CDR3 totals 15 residues. Germline CDR1 reads MDHEN; CDR2 reads SYDVKM. V was trimmed by 4 bases and J by 8 bases, leaving 17 bases between them. The CDR3 coding sequence is TGTGCCAGCAGTTCTCCGGGTCGGAGAAAGGAAAAACTGTTTTTT. This sequence encodes CASSSPGRRKEKLFF.

Here the CDR3 reads CATSDYGGEAFF. The CDR3 nucleotides are TGTGCCACCAGTGATTACGGTGGTGAAGCTTTCTTT. The rearrangement links TRBV24-1 to TRBJ1-1, with unresolved D. V lost 2 bases and J 7 bases, leaving 7 bases between the germline ends. Germline assignment: CDR1 KGHDR and CDR2 SFDVKD. CDR3 size: 12 residues.

The chain carries TRBV6-6 and TRBJ1-3; 9 bases are shared with TRBD1. The CDR3 extends over 18 amino acids. The V gene end was trimmed by 5 bases and the J gene end by 0 bases; junction bases not matched to a gene: 11. Germline CDR1 is MNHNY and CDR2 is SVGAGI (reference sequence). This CDR3 is CASSLHRGLPFSGNTIYF. CDR3 nucleotide sequence: TGTGCCAGCAGTCTACACAGGGGGCTCCCCTTCTCTGGAAACACCATATATTTT.

This chain joins TRBV13 and TRBJ2-1; 8 nucleotides line up with TRBD2. Per the germline V gene, CDR1 is PRHDT and CDR2 is FYEKMQ (reference sequence). J lost 9 bases, V lost 2 bases, and 9 bases had no gene match. The CDR3 is 15 amino acids. CDR3 region: CASSLRREAEGEQFF. CDR3 DNA: TGTGCCAGCAGCTTACGGCGGGAGGCGGAGGGTGAGCAGTTCTTC.

The genes are TRBV2 and TRBJ1-4, with unresolved D. The CDR3 is made up of 13 amino acids. Germline CDR1 is SNHLY and CDR2 is FYNNEI. Trimming pared 6 bases from V and 5 bases from J, leaving 10 bases between. In nucleotides, the CDR3 is TGTGCCAGCAGGAGACAACCAAATGAAAAACTGTTTTTT. The encoded protein is CASRRQPNEKLFF. The full variable domain, its missing parts supplied by reference TRBV2 and TRBJ1-4, is EPEVTQTPSHQVTQMGQEVILRCVPISNHLYFYWYRQILGQKVEFLVSFYNNEISEKSEIFDDQFSVERPDGSNFTLKIRSTKLEDSAMYFCASRRQPNEKLFFGSGTQLSVL.

The chain has TRBV7-9 and TRBJ2-1; possible D gene TRBD2, 6 bases. In germline, CDR1 is SEHNR, CDR2 FQNEAQ (reference sequence). The CDR3 sequence is 13 residues long. The V end lost 8 bases, the J end lost 5 bases, and 13 bases lay between the germline ends. The CDR3 is CASRIPGDNEQFF. CDR3 DNA sequence: TGTGCCAGCCGGATCCCGGGGGACAATGAGCAGTTCTTC. Using reference TRBV7-9 and TRBJ2-1 for the parts outside the CDR3, the full variable domain is DTGVSQNPRHKITKRGQNVTFRCDPISEHNRLYWYRQTLGQGPEFLTYFQNEAQLEKSRLLSDRFSAERPKGSFSTLEIQRTEQGDSAMYLCASRIPGDNEQFFGPGTRLTVL.

The rearrangement links TRBV7-9 to TRBJ2-7; TRBD2 matches at 9 bases. This CDR3 has 14 amino acids. After removal of 7 bases from V and 5 bases from J, the junction contained 9 bases not matched to a gene. Germline V gene sequence: CDR1 SEHNR, CDR2 FQNEAQ (reference sequence). CDR3 amino acids: CASTVGTSYDEQYF. The CDR3 DNA is TGTGCCAGCACCGTCGGGACTAGCTACGACGAGCAGTACTTC.

The chain couples TRBV6-2 or TRBV6-3 to TRBJ2-7; D is perhaps TRBD2 (6 bases). This CDR3 contains 16 residues. With 2 bases removed from V and 0 bases from J, the gap between germline ends came to 14 bases. Germline V gives CDR1 MNHEY, CDR2 SVGEGT. The CDR3 DNA reads TGTGCCAGCAGTTACCGCCTTACGGAGGGCTCCTACGAGCAGTACTTC. It yields the protein CASSYRLTEGSYEQYF.

The chain combines TRBV30 with TRBJ1-5, with a possible D match to TRBD1 (6 bases). Germline values: CDR1 GTSNPN, CDR2 SVGIG (reference sequence). CDR3 length: 17 residues. V lost 1 base to trimming and J lost 0 bases, with 16 bases between them. The CDR3 loop reads CAWSGAGGPYSNQPQHF. CDR3 DNA: TGTGCCTGGAGTGGTGCGGGGGGCCCTTATAGCAATCAGCCCCAGCATTTT.

The chain employs TRBV27 and TRBJ1-2; D may be TRBD1 (5 bases). CDR3 length: 16 amino acids. The germline gives CDR1 MNHEY, CDR2 SMNVEV (reference sequence). The ends were cut back, 5 bases at V and 5 bases at J, with 21 bases in the middle. The CDR3 sequence is CASSLQGLGDLYGYTF. DNA of the CDR3: TGTGCCAGCAGTCTCCAGGGACTCGGAGACTTGTATGGCTACACCTTC.

This sequence joins TRBV18 and TRBJ1-2; 11 nucleotides line up with TRBD1. The J segment lost 6 bases and the V segment lost 2 bases, leaving 5 bases of the junction unmatched. Germline CDR1 reads KGHSH; CDR2 reads LQKENI. CDR3 length: 15 residues. CDR3 in DNA: TGTGCCAGCTCACCAAACCCGGGACAGGGGGATGGCTACACCTTC. The encoded protein is CASSPNPGQGDGYTF.

The chain couples TRBV24-1 to TRBJ2-1, with 8 bases lining up with TRBD1. Looked up from germline, CDR1 is KGHDR and CDR2 is SFDVKD. The CDR3 is 16 residues long. V dropped 3 bases and J dropped 7; count of bases not matched to a gene: 10. The CDR3 nucleotides read TGTGCCACCAGTGATGGACAGGGATATGGGTGGAATGAGCAGTTCTTC. This translates into CATSDGQGYGWNEQFF.

Only one count was recorded for this clone. The rearrangement joins TRBV12-3 or TRBV12-4 to TRBJ1-1, with D uncertain. V was clipped by 7 bases and J by 1 base, with 10 bases between them. The CDR3 consists of 13 residues. CDR3 in DNA: TGTGCCAGCAAGGTGAGAGGGAACACTGAAGCTTTCTTT. Translating it yields CASKVRGNTEAFF.

The chain combines TRBV5-6 with TRBJ1-5; the match to TRBD1 covers 7 bases. This CDR3 region has 15 residues. The V gene's germline CDR1 is SGHDT and CDR2 YYEEEE. The ends lost 3 bases at V and 0 bases at J; junction bases unmatched: 3. CDR3 protein: CASSWGQISNQPQHF. CDR3 coding DNA: TGTGCCAGCAGCTGGGGACAGATTAGCAATCAGCCCCAGCATTTT.

The gene calls are TRBV10-2 and TRBJ1-1; D unresolved. CDR1 is WSHSY and CDR2 is SAAADI in the germline V gene. Deletions cut 6 bases from V and 4 bases from J, with 9 bases between. This CDR3 comprises 12 residues. This CDR3 is CASSSAGTEAFF. The DNA of the CDR3 is TGCGCCAGCAGCTCCGCGGGCACTGAAGCTTTCTTT.

In its sample, this clone was seen a few times. This sequence joins TRBV2 and TRBJ1-1; 8 positions match TRBD1. V gave up 6 bases and J gave up 5 bases; unmatched junction bases: 8. The CDR3 loop spans 14 amino acids. Germline V lookup: CDR1 SNHLY, CDR2 FYNNEI. The CDR3 sequence: CASSPHGQGTEAFF. The CDR3, as DNA: TGTGCCAGCAGCCCGCACGGACAGGGAACTGAAGCTTTCTTT.